The sequence of this TCR beta chain was determined in a study of blood T cell repertoires in COVID-19. Study background: Researchers got acute and convalescent COVID-19 samples from the United States, Italy and Spain. PBMCs, B-cell-depleted T cells, or T cells were the source of the cDNA or gDNA that made up the material.

In its sample, this clone was seen a few times. This CDR3 spans 12 amino acids. CDR1 and CDR2 (germline): LNHDA, SQIVND (reference sequence). V was trimmed by 10 bases and J by 8 bases, leaving 12 bases between them. Produced via immunoSEQ multiplex PCR; TCRdb's table is partial and in-frame only. The data contain 230,000 or so clones, more than 80% of them singletons. Patients at the Seattle site were enrolled during active infection and followed longitudinally. J is TRBJ1-6 and V is TRBV19; TRBD1 is a possible D gene (5 bases). The receptor was isolated from a woman of 80 years or more with COVID-19, enrolled during active disease. Sequencing was performed on peripheral blood. CDR3 amino acids: CATSDKDSPLHF. In DNA form, the CDR3 reads TGTGCCACCTCGGACAAGGATTCACCCCTCCACTTT.